Listed here are 13 T cell receptor beta chains from one sample, sequenced in a study of blood T cell repertoires in COVID-19. Assay: immunoSEQ multiplex PCR; the TCRdb copy retains only in-frame clones and omits some. The table has some 180,000 clones, roughly 91% seen once. Sequenced sample: peripheral blood. All receptors derive from a man aged 18 to 30 with COVID-19, enrolled during active disease.

J is TRBJ1-5 and V is TRBV6-6; TRBD1 agrees at 10 bases. This CDR3 region has 14 residues. The J segment lost 3 bases and the V segment lost 6 bases, leaving 2 bases of the junction unmatched. The germline V gene encodes CDR1 MNHNY and CDR2 SVGAGI (reference sequence). The CDR3 loop is CASRTGGDNQPQHF. CDR3 nucleotides: TGTGCCAGCAGGACAGGGGGCGACAATCAGCCCCAGCATTTT.

The chain is built from TRBV7-8 and TRBJ2-7; 14 bases line up with TRBD2. CDR3 size: 16 residues. V was pared by 5 bases and J by 7 bases, with 10 bases of the junction left unmatched. Germline V CDR1 and CDR2: SGHVS, FQNEAQ. The CDR3 sequence is CASSQPGLAGGAEQYF. CDR3 bases: TGTGCCAGCAGCCAACCCGGACTAGCGGGAGGTGCAGAGCAGTACTTC.

The DNA for the CDR3 is TGTGCCAGCAGCTTATCTGTGGCCATATCCCTTCCCGGCTACACCTTC. This gives the protein CASSLSVAISLPGYTF. This chain links TRBV13 with TRBJ1-2, with D unclear. The CDR3 sequence is 16 residues long. Trimming removed 2 bases at V and 8 bases at J, with 21 bases between. The germline V gene encodes CDR1 PRHDT and CDR2 FYEKMQ (reference sequence). The full variable domain, in which reference TRBV13 and TRBJ1-2 provide the parts outside the CDR3, is AAGVIQSPRHLIKEKRETATLKCYPIPRHDTVYWYQQGPGQDPQFLISFYEKMQSDKGSIPDRFSAQQFSDYHSELNMSSLELGDSALYFCASSLSVAISLPGYTFGSGTRLTVV.

The table lists this clone with a count of one. The genes are TRBV18 and TRBJ2-7, with 10 bases identical to TRBD2. In germline, CDR1 is KGHSH, CDR2 LQKENI. The V and J ends lost 5 bases and 3 bases, in that order; junction bases with no gene match: 13. The CDR3 has 17 amino acids. The CDR3 here is CASSISSGRITYYEQYF. CDR3 nucleotides: TGTGCCAGCTCAATCTCTAGCGGGAGAATCACTTACTACGAGCAGTACTTC.

The J gene is TRBJ1-6, the V gene TRBV18, with TRBD1 identical over 8 bases. Germline V gene lookup returns CDR1 KGHSH and CDR2 LQKENI. There are 15 residues in the CDR3. V trimming: 3 bases; J trimming: 10 bases; junction bases outside the gene matches: 8. Here the CDR3 DNA reads TGTGCCAGCTCACCCTCGACAGGGGTAGGATCACCCCTCCACTTT. Translating gives CASSPSTGVGSPLHF.

J is TRBJ1-1 and V is TRBV30, with 8 bases lining up with TRBD1. The CDR3 sequence is 14 residues long. V shed 1 base and J 2 bases; nucleotides not matched to a gene: 3. Germline V CDR1 and CDR2: GTSNPN, SVGIG (reference sequence). The DNA of the CDR3 is TGTGCCTGGAGTGCACAGGGGGATAACACTGAAGCTTTCTTT. Translated: CAWSAQGDNTEAFF.

V is TRBV5-3 and J is TRBJ2-7; TRBD1 agrees at 11 bases. TRBV5-3 is assigned to the ORF class and has an uncertain function. CDR3 size: 13 residues. The V and J ends lost 9 bases and 6 bases, in that order; junction bases with no gene match: 8. CDR3 in DNA: TGTGCCACCCCGGACAGGGGGCAAGGCGAGCAGTACTTC. Translated: CATPDRGQGEQYF.

The gene calls are TRBV6-4 and TRBJ1-1, with 7 bases matching TRBD1. This CDR3 has 13 amino acids. Looked up from germline, CDR1 is MRHNA and CDR2 is SNTAGT. The V and J ends lost 8 bases and 0 bases, in that order; junction bases with no gene match: 3. The CDR3 coding sequence is TGTGCCAGCGGACAGGAATTGAACACTGAAGCTTTCTTT. It specifies CASGQELNTEAFF.

The chain recombines TRBV9 with TRBJ1-3; tentatively, D is TRBD1 (6 bases). The CDR3 is 17 residues long. Looked up from germline, CDR1 is SGDLS and CDR2 is YYNGEE. V was clipped by 0 bases and J by 6 bases, with 19 bases between them. The CDR3 loop is CASSVAIGAGAANTIYF. The CDR3 DNA sequence: TGTGCCAGCAGCGTAGCTATAGGGGCAGGGGCTGCAAACACCATATATTTT.

The V gene is TRBV28, the J gene TRBJ1-6; no clear D gene. This CDR3 is 16 amino acids long. Germline V gene data show CDR1 as MDHEN and CDR2 as SYDVKM. Trimming took off 6 bases at V and 5 bases at J, with 17 bases between the two ends. The CDR3 nucleotides are TGTGCCAGCAGGGCGGAGGCGGACCCAGATAATTCACCCCTCCACTTT. It is translated as CASRAEADPDNSPLHF. The variable domain in full, with the rest retrieved from reference TRBV28 and TRBJ1-6, is DVKVTQSSRYLVKRTGEKVFLECVQDMDHENMFWYRQDPGLGLRLIYFSYDVKMKEKGDIPEGYSVSREKKERFSLILESASTNQTSMYLCASRAEADPDNSPLHFGNGTRLTVT.

The V and J genes are TRBV5-1 and TRBJ1-1, with a weak D call TRBD1 (5 bases). This CDR3 comprises 15 residues. The V gene's germline CDR1 is SGHRS and CDR2 YFSETQ. V lost 5 bases, J lost 3 bases, and 17 bases lay in between. The CDR3 sequence is CASRKDTGGHTEAFF. CDR3 in DNA: TGCGCCAGCAGAAAAGACACCGGGGGACACACTGAAGCTTTCTTT.

The V gene is TRBV7-9, the J gene TRBJ2-7, with a weak D call TRBD2 (5 bases). V gave up 0 bases and J gave up 3 bases, with 12 bases separating them. The V gene's germline CDR1 is SEHNR and CDR2 FQNEAQ (reference sequence). CDR3 size: 15 residues. The CDR3 region is CASSLARRPNYEQYF. CDR3 coding DNA: TGTGCCAGCAGCTTAGCGAGGAGGCCGAACTACGAGCAGTACTTC. Together with reference TRBV7-9 and TRBJ2-7, the CDR3 gives the full variable domain: DTGVSQNPRHKITKRGQNVTFRCDPISEHNRLYWYRQTLGQGPEFLTYFQNEAQLEKSRLLSDRFSAERPKGSFSTLEIQRTEQGDSAMYLCASSLARRPNYEQYFGPGTRLTVT.

The chain combines TRBV5-1 with TRBJ1-1; weak D call: TRBD1 (5 bases). Trimming removed 1 base at V and 5 bases at J, with 24 bases between. The germline V gene encodes CDR1 SGHRS and CDR2 YFSETQ. CDR3 size: 18 residues. The CDR3 loop is CASSLTILGLLYPTEAFF. CDR3 nucleotide sequence: TGCGCCAGCAGCTTGACAATCCTGGGACTGTTATACCCTACTGAAGCTTTCTTT.